This T cell receptor beta chain was sequenced for a study of graft-versus-host responses after intestinal transplantation. Regarding the study as a whole: Researchers found GvH clones in recipient marrow, and some showed up first in ileum or blood.

The data were produced by immunoSEQ multiplex PCR, yet TCRdb's version contains in-frame clones alone and is incomplete. This sample has 40,000 to 55,000 clones; roughly 95% occur once, and the top ten carry approximately 0.25%. Comments on this clone: The antigen is unknown.

CDR1 and CDR2 from the germline V gene are SGHVS and FQNEAQ. CDR3 length equals 18 residues. Trimming removed 1 base from V and 1 base from J, with 17 bases in between. This TCR derives from a human donor who was the organ donor for an intestinal transplant. This rearrangement joins TRBV7-8 to TRBJ1-5, with D hard to call. The source material was unstimulated CD8+ T cells sorted from spleen or lymph node cells, sampled before transplant. Written as DNA, the CDR3 is TGTGCCAGCAGCTTAGGGAGAGGAATCCGGGAAAGCAATCAGCCCCAGCATTTT. Protein: CASSLGRGIRESNQPQHF.